This T cell receptor (beta chain) is from a study of regulatory T cells in long-lasting Graves disease. Time point given: persistent/refractory GD, antithyroid drugs over 5 years with positive TRAb. PBMCs provided the RNA from which the TCR library was made. An approximately 10-milliliter sample of peripheral blood was drawn into EDTA tubes. Libraries of TCR beta came from iRepertoire HTBI primers plus Arm-PCR of CDR3 regions. Original processing methods: In the combined samples, under 80 TRBV and more than twelve TRBJ segments were identified. TCRdb ran MiXCR on the multiplex PCR reads and lists one entry per CDR3 protein. What appears here as the V and J calls and clone size reflects TCRdb's work, not the paper's. The profile shows about 470,000 distinct CDR3 sequences, less than 25% of them singletons. The study, taken as a whole, reports: TCR diversity was lower in persistent than newly diagnosed Graves' disease.

This clonotype was counted a few times. Its antigen is as yet unknown. The receptor comes from a female donor with Graves disease. The source was peripheral blood mononuclear cells (PBMCs), collected when the disease was refractory, from a patient treated with antithyroid drugs.

The CDR3 spells CASSWGPPQSGNTIYF. CDR3 nucleotide sequence: TGCGCCAGCAGCTGGGGACCGCCACAAAGTGGAAACACCATATATTTT. The chain is built from TRBV5-1 and TRBJ1-3, with D maybe TRBD1 (5 bases). This CDR3 has 16 amino acids. Trimming stripped 3 bases from V and 3 bases from J, with 16 bases between. Germline CDR1 SGHRS, CDR2 YFSETQ.